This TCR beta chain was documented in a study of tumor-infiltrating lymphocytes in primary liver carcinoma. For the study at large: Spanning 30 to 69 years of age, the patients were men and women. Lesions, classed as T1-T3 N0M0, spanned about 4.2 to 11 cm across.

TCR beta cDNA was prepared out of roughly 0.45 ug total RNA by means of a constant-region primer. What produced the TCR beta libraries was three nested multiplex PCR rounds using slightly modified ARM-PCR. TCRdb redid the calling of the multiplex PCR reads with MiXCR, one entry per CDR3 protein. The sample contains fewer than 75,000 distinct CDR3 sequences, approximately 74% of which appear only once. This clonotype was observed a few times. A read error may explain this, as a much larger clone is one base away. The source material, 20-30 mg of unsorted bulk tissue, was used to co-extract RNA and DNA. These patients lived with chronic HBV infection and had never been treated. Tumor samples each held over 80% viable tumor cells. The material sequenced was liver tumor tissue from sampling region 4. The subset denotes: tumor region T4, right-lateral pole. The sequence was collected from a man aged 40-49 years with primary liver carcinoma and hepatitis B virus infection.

CDR3 coding DNA: TGCGCCAGCGCCGGGACAGCCCACAATGAGCAGTTCTTC. Its translation: CASAGTAHNEQFF. The rearrangement uses TRBV5-1 and TRBJ2-1; 7 positions agree with TRBD1. This CDR3 spans 13 amino acids. V was pared by 7 bases and J by 5 bases, with 6 bases of the junction left unmatched. Germline V gene lookup returns CDR1 SGHRS and CDR2 YFSETQ.